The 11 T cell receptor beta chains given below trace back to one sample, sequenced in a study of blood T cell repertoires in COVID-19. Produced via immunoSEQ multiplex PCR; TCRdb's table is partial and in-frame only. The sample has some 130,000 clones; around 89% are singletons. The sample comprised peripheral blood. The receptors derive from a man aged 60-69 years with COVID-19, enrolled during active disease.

The CDR3, as DNA: TGTGCCAGCAGCTCGACAGGGGAGGCCCGGGGCACTGAAGCTTTCTTT. It yields the protein CASSSTGEARGTEAFF. The chain recombines TRBV14 with TRBJ1-1; 8 bases are a match to TRBD1. This CDR3 comprises 16 residues. V lost 5 bases and J lost 4; bases outside the gene matches: 12. Germline values: CDR1 SGHDN, CDR2 FVKESK.

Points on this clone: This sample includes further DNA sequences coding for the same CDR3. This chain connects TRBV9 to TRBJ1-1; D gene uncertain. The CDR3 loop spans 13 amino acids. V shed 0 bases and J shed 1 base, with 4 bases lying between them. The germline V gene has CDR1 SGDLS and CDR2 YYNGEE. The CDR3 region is CASSVDRNTEAFF. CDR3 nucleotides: TGTGCCAGCAGCGTAGACAGGAACACTGAAGCTTTCTTT.

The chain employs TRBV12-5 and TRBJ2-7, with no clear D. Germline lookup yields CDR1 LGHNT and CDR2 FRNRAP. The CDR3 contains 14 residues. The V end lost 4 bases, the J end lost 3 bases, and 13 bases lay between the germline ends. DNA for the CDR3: TGTGCTAGTGGTTCCTCCGCCGGGTTCTACGAGCAGTACTTC. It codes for CASGSSAGFYEQYF.

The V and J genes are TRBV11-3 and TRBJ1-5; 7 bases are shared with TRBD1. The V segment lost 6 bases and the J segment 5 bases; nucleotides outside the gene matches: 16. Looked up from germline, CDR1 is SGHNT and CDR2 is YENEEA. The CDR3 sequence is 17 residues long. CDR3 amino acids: CASRHIGETGEDQPQHF. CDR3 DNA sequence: TGTGCCAGCAGGCACATAGGGGAAACAGGGGAGGATCAGCCCCAGCATTTT.

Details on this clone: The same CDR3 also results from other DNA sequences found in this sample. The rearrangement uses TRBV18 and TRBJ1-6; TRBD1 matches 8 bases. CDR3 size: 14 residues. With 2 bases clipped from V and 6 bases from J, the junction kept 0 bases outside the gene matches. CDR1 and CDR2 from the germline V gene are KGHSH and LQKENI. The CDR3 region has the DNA TGTGCCAGCTCACCAGGACAGGGTAATTCACCCCTCCACTTT. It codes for CASSPGQGNSPLHF.

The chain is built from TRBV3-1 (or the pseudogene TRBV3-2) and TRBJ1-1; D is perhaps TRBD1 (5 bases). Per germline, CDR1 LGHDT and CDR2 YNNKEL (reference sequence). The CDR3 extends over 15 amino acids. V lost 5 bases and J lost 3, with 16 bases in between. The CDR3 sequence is CASSEKNRPDTEAFF. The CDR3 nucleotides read TGTGCCAGCAGCGAGAAAAACAGGCCCGACACTGAAGCTTTCTTT.

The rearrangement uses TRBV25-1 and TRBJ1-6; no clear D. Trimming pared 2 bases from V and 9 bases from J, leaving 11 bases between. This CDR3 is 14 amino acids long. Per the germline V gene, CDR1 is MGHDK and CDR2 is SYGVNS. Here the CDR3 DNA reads TGTGCCAGCAGTGAAGGGTGGGGAGGTTCACCCCTCCACTTT. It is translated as CASSEGWGGSPLHF. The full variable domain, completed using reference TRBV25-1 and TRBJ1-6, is EADIYQTPRYLVIGTGKKITLECSQTMGHDKMYWYQQDPGMELHLIHYSYGVNSTEKGDLSSESTVSRIRTEHFPLTLESARPSHTSQYLCASSEGWGGSPLHFGNGTRLTVT.

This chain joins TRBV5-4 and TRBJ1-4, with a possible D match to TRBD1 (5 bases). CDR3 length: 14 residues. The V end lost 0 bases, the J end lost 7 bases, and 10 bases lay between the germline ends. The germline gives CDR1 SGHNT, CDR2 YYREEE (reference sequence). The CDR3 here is CASSLDRSVEKLFF. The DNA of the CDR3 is TGTGCCAGCAGCTTGGACAGGAGCGTTGAAAAACTGTTTTTT.

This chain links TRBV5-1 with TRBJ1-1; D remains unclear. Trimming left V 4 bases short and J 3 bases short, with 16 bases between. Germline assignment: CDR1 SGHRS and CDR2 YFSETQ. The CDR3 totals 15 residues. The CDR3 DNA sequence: TGCGCCAGCAGCACCCCGCTACGGGGAGACACTGAAGCTTTCTTT. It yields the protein CASSTPLRGDTEAFF.

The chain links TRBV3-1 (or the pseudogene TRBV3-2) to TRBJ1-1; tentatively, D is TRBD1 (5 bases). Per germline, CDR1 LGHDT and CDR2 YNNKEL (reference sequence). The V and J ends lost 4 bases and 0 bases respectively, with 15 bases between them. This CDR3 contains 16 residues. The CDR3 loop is CASSPLPRGVNTEAFF. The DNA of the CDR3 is TGTGCCAGCAGCCCCCTCCCCCGGGGGGTGAACACTGAAGCTTTCTTT.

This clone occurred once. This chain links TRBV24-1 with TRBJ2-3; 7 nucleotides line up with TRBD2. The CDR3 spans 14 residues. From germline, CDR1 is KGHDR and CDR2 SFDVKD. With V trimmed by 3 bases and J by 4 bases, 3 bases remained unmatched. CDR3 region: CATSDRAGADTQYF. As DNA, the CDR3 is TGTGCCACCAGTGATAGGGCGGGGGCAGATACGCAGTATTTT.